These T cell receptor beta chains were read from a single sample in a study of blood T cell repertoires in COVID-19. Some clones are missing from TCRdb's copy, which holds only in-frame ones; the method was immunoSEQ multiplex PCR. This repertoire shows under 250,000 clones, 85% to 90% found once; its top ten account for about 9.9%. Sequenced input: peripheral blood. The receptors derive from a man aged 45 to 65 with COVID-19, enrolled during active disease. Each CDR3 is given with its conserved first and last residue. A D gene is named only where the DNA matches it firmly. The size entry is marked missing in some rows and otherwise reads once, few, many or a size class.

j_call clone_size v_call d_call cdr3_aa cdr3_nt
TRBJ2-3 many TRBV28 . CASSPAGATTDTQYF TGTGCCAGCAGCCCTGCAGGGGCGACCACAGATACGCAGTATTTT
TRBJ1-1 . TRBV18 . CASSPREQGMNTEAFF TGTGCCAGCTCACCACGCGAACAGGGAATGAACACTGAAGCTTTCTTT
TRBJ1-2 . TRBV7-6 TRBD1 CASSLSRGTENYGYTF TGTGCCAGCAGCTTAAGTCGCGGGACAGAGAACTATGGCTACACCTTC
TRBJ1-1 . TRBV27 TRBD1 CASSKGQGHTEAFF TGTGCCAGCAGCAAGGGACAGGGCCACACTGAAGCTTTCTTT
TRBJ2-2 . TRBV18 TRBD1 CASSPKLQGAWTGELFF TGTGCCAGCTCACCAAAACTACAGGGGGCTTGGACCGGGGAGCTGTTTTTT
TRBJ2-3 . TRBV12-3/TRBV12-4 TRBD1 CASSLAPTGGGYF TGTGCCAGCAGTTTAGCGCCGACAGGGGGAGGGTATTTT
TRBJ2-3 . TRBV7-2 . CASSSSGRSTDTQYF TGTGCCAGCAGCTCATCAGGGAGGAGCACAGATACGCAGTATTTT
TRBJ1-5 . TRBV19 . CASSTSGSSNQPQHF TGTGCCAGTAGTACATCAGGGTCTAGCAATCAGCCCCAGCATTTT
TRBJ1-1 few TRBV12-3/TRBV12-4 . CASSQGGGTEAFF TGTGCCAGCAGTCAAGGCGGGGGGACTGAAGCTTTCTTT
TRBJ2-2 . TRBV30 TRBD1 CAWTDRDTGELFF TGTGCCTGGACCGACAGGGACACCGGGGAGCTGTTTTTT
TRBJ1-3 . TRBV18 . CASSPAGGSGNTIYF TGTGCCAGCTCACCAGCGGGGGGCTCTGGAAACACCATATATTTT
TRBJ1-2 . TRBV9 . CASSGSGPRYGYTF TGTGCCAGCAGCGGGAGCGGGCCGCGCTATGGCTACACCTTC
TRBJ2-7 once TRBV6-5 TRBD1 CASGKTGLYEQYF TGTGCCAGCGGAAAGACAGGGCTCTACGAGCAGTACTTC
TRBJ1-2 . TRBV4-3 . CASSATGSYGYTF TGCGCCAGCAGCGCAACAGGGTCCTATGGCTACACCTTC
TRBJ1-2 . TRBV7-6 TRBD1 CASSPGQIWSYGYTF TGTGCCAGCAGCCCGGGACAGATTTGGTCCTATGGCTACACCTTC
TRBJ2-1 . TRBV3-1/TRBV3-2 . CASSARGVLRSYNEQFF TGTGCCAGCAGCGCTCGCGGGGTTTTACGCTCCTACAATGAGCAGTTCTTC
TRBJ1-6 few TRBV11-2 TRBD1 CASSSDRGSPLHF TGTGCCAGCAGCTCCGACAGGGGATCACCCCTCCACTTT
TRBJ1-1 . TRBV5-5 . CASSLQGLGEAFF TGTGCCAGCAGCTTACAGGGTTTGGGTGAAGCTTTCTTT
TRBJ2-2 . TRBV11-1 TRBD1 CASSTGQLNTGELFF TGTGCCAGCAGCACGGGACAGCTGAACACCGGGGAGCTGTTTTTT
TRBJ2-2 . TRBV15 . CATSGGWRENTGELFF TGTGCCACCAGTGGGGGTTGGCGGGAGAACACCGGGGAGCTGTTTTTT
TRBJ1-2 . TRBV5-1 TRBD1 CASSLNRGSNYGYTF TGCGCCAGCAGCTTGAACAGGGGGAGTAACTATGGCTACACCTTC
TRBJ2-7 . TRBV6-5 . CASSYDPGENYEQYF TGTGCCAGCAGTTACGATCCCGGGGAGAACTACGAGCAGTACTTC
TRBJ1-1 few TRBV7-2 TRBD1 CASSRDREGEAFF TGTGCCAGCAGCAGGGACAGGGAAGGGGAAGCTTTCTTT